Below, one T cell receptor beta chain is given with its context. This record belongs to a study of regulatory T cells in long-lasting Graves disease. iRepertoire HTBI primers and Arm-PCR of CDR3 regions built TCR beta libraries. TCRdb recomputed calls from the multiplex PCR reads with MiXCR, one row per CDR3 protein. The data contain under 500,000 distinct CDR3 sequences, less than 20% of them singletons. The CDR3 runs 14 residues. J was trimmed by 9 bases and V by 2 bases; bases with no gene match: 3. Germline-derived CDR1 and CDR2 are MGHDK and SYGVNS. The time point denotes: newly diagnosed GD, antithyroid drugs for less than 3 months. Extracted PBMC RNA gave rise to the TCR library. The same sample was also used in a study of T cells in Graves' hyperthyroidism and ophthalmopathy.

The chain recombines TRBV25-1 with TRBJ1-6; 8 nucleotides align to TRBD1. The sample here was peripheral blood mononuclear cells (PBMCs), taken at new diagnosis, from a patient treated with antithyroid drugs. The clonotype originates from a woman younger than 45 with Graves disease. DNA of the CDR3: TGTGCCAGCAGTGAAGGCAGGGGGCTTTCACCCCTCCACTTT. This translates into CASSEGRGLSPLHF.